The T cell receptor beta chain under discussion was sequenced for a study of T cell changes during pregnancy in multiple sclerosis. Germline V CDR1 and CDR2: MNHEY, SVGAGI. This CDR3 is 13 amino acids long. V shed 6 bases and J shed 8 bases, with 14 bases lying between them. Repertoires were generated with immunoSEQ multiplex PCR, while TCRdb's copy carries only in-frame clones and drops some. This table holds more than 25,000 clones, roughly nine tenths found once. The chain joins TRBV6-5 to TRBJ2-1; D is possibly TRBD2 (6 bases). Sequences were derived from peripheral blood, sampled in the first trimester of pregnancy. The clonotype comes from a female donor in good health, enrolled as a control in a pregnancy study. The chain's CDR3 is CASSGGVRHEQFF. CDR3 sequence (DNA): TGTGCCAGCAGCGGGGGAGTGCGGCATGAGCAGTTCTTC.